This T cell receptor beta chain came from a study of cytomegalovirus exposure and HLA in healthy donors. Concerning this clone: Antigen: not known.

The PCR was carried out with 60 Vbeta primers and 13 Jbeta primers. Measured with immunoSEQ multiplex PCR; TCRdb has only the in-frame clones, and not every one. The table lists over 100,000 clones, around three quarters of them singletons. Per the germline V gene, CDR1 is SGHRS and CDR2 is YFSETQ. Trimming shortened V by 2 bases and J by 4 bases, and 12 bases separated the two germline ends. The CDR3 is 14 amino acids. Overall study results and limits: A list of approximately 160 TCR beta chains associated with cytomegalovirus was given.

This sequence originates from a woman in her twenties or thirties in good health and CMV-seronegative. The chain recombines TRBV5-1 with TRBJ1-1; possible D gene TRBD1, 5 bases. Sequenced: PBMCs. CDR3 in DNA: TGCGCCAGCAGCTTACAGGTCTCCGGCACTGAAGCTTTCTTT. The encoded protein is CASSLQVSGTEAFF.